One sample yielded the 12 T cell receptor beta chains listed below, sequenced in a study of blood T cell dynamics during melanoma immunotherapy (dated by TCRdb to about 2020). The time point tag for this specimen amounts to: week 3, after first cycle of checkpoint inhibitor. The library was built by means of the immunoSEQ multiplex PCR assay. Sourced from immuneACCESS, this table was stored by TCRdb with only in-frame sequences that have V and J called. A share of the clones is absent; for the studies checked, an unresolved V gene accounts for under half, and the remainder has no known explanation. This sample is represented by around 10,000 clones; over 85% of them were singletons. The ten largest clones capture more than 20% of the sample. Sequenced material: blood, taken from a patient treated with checkpoint blockade. The receptor set was obtained from a human donor with melanoma.

The rearrangement joins TRBV6-1 to TRBJ1-5; D possibly corresponds to TRBD1 (5 bases). V lost 1 base and J 2 bases, leaving 12 bases between the germline ends. Per the germline V gene, CDR1 is MNHNS and CDR2 is SASEGT. The CDR3 contains 16 residues. The CDR3 loop is CASSEEEGSGNQPQHF. The CDR3 DNA reads TGTGCCAGCAGTGAAGAGGAGGGGAGCGGCAATCAGCCCCAGCATTTT.

This clone was picked up a small number of times. The gene calls are TRBV6-5 and TRBJ1-2, with D possibly being TRBD1 (5 bases). This CDR3 is built from 14 residues. Trimming took 6 bases from V and 4 from J, leaving 15 bases between them. Germline V gives CDR1 MNHEY, CDR2 SVGAGI. CDR3 sequence (DNA): TGTGCCAGCAGCCGGCCGGGGGGGGGCTATGGCTACACCTTC. Its protein is CASSRPGGGYGYTF.

CDR3 DNA: TGTGCCAGCAGTCCCCCGGGTAGCGGGAGCCACCACGAGCAGTACTTC. It codes for CASSPPGSGSHHEQYF. This chain joins TRBV28 and TRBJ2-7; 9 positions agree with TRBD2. Trimming removed 5 bases from V and 5 bases from J; junction bases left unmatched: 13. The CDR3 runs to 16 residues. Germline V gene lookup returns CDR1 MDHEN and CDR2 SYDVKM.

V and J are TRBV27 and TRBJ2-5; D perhaps matches TRBD1 (5 bases). The end of the DNA is better explained by TRBJ2-7, so the J call may be wrong. The CDR3 length is 15 residues. Germline CDR1 reads MNHEY; CDR2 reads SMNVEV (reference sequence). The CDR3 DNA follows: TGTGCCAGCATGAGCCACAGGTTACCTCCCTACGAGCAGTACTTC. Translation gives CASMSHRLPPYEQYF.

This chain uses TRBV7-8 with TRBJ2-7; D remains ambiguous. Per the germline V gene, CDR1 is SGHVS and CDR2 is FQNEAQ. Trimming took 1 base from V and 5 from J, leaving 6 bases between them. The length of the CDR3 is 12 residues. CDR3 sequence reads: CASSLGTDEQYF. In nucleotides, the CDR3 is TGTGCCAGCAGCTTAGGCACAGACGAGCAGTACTTC.

This chain joins TRBV27 and TRBJ2-5, with D perhaps TRBD1 (6 bases). From germline, CDR1 is MNHEY and CDR2 SMNVEV (reference sequence). V was clipped by 5 bases and J by 1 base, with 17 bases between them. This CDR3 comprises 16 residues. DNA for the CDR3: TGTGCCAGCAGTGAGATAGGGGGACAAGTCCAAGAGACCCAGTACTTC. Amino acids: CASSEIGGQVQETQYF.

This clone is a singleton in its sample. This chain joins TRBV6-1 and TRBJ1-1, with 9 bases identical to TRBD1. Trimming took 10 bases from V and 4 from J; bases not matched to a gene: 10. Looked up from germline, CDR1 is MNHNS and CDR2 is SASEGT. CDR3 length equals 14 residues. CDR3 bases: TGTGCCACCCGGCCCAAACAGGGGGCCACTGAAGCTTTCTTT. Encoded protein: CATRPKQGATEAFF.

The chain links TRBV7-9 to TRBJ2-1; 10 bases agree with TRBD2. CDR3 length: 15 amino acids. V lost 4 bases and J lost 5; bases outside the gene matches: 5. From germline, CDR1 is SEHNR and CDR2 FQNEAQ (reference sequence). The CDR3 region is CASSSELAGNNEQFF. The CDR3, as DNA: TGTGCCAGCAGCTCCGAACTAGCGGGAAACAATGAGCAGTTCTTC.

The chain combines TRBV18 with TRBJ2-5; 7 positions match TRBD1. Germline V gene data show CDR1 as KGHSH and CDR2 as LQKENI. Losses at the gene ends were 3 bases for V and 5 bases for J; bases not matched to a gene: 15. This CDR3 region has 17 residues. The CDR3 protein is CASSPQRPGGSDETQYF. The DNA of the CDR3 is TGTGCCAGCTCACCCCAAAGACCAGGGGGTTCAGACGAGACCCAGTACTTC. Together with reference TRBV18 and TRBJ2-5, the CDR3 gives the full variable domain: NAGVMQNPRHLVRRRGQEARLRCSPMKGHSHVYWYRQLPEEGLKFMVYLQKENIIDESGMPKERFSAEFPKEGPSILRIQQVVRGDSAAYFCASSPQRPGGSDETQYFGPGTRLLVL.

J is TRBJ2-5 and V is TRBV29-1, with a weak D call TRBD1 (5 bases). V was pared by 6 bases and J by 5 bases, with 10 bases between. The CDR3 spans 11 residues. The germline V gene has CDR1 SQVTM and CDR2 ANQGSEA. CDR3 in DNA: TGCAGCGTGGAGACAGCGGAGACCCAGTACTTC. Amino acids: CSVETAETQYF.

The gene calls are TRBV19 and TRBJ2-1; D is perhaps TRBD1 (5 bases). Germline CDR1 LNHDA, CDR2 SQIVND (reference sequence). The CDR3 runs 13 residues. Between the trimmed V and J ends, which lost 2 bases and 9 bases, there was a span of 11 bases. CDR3 DNA sequence: TGTGCCAGTAGTATACAGGGTGTAGGTGAGCAGTTCTTC. Translation: CASSIQGVGEQFF.

This chain joins TRBV7-6 and TRBJ2-5; D may be TRBD1 or TRBD2 (5 bases each). The V and J ends lost 8 bases and 6 bases respectively, with 16 bases between them. Germline CDR1 and CDR2: SGHVS and FNYEAQ. This CDR3 comprises 13 residues. The CDR3 sequence: CASGDGFLQTQYF. The CDR3 coding sequence is TGTGCCAGCGGGGACGGATTTTTGCAGACCCAGTACTTC.